Shown below are 4 T cell receptor beta chains from a single sample sequenced in a study of T cells in Graves' hyperthyroidism and ophthalmopathy. There were TCR beta CDR3 regions amplified from RNA transcripts. In the first-round RT-PCR of the TCR CDR3, the HTBI primer set was used. TCRdb used MiXCR to reprocess the multiplex PCR reads, holding one entry per CDR3 protein. Seen here are 300,000 to 450,000 distinct CDR3 sequences, over 15% observed once, and the top ten hold 15%. The sample comprised blood. The receptors here all came from a woman aged 40 to 49 with Graves' ophthalmopathy.

This rearrangement joins TRBV6-1 to TRBJ1-1; D not certain. This CDR3 spans 14 amino acids. The V gene's germline CDR1 is MNHNS and CDR2 SASEGT. The V end lost 7 bases, the J end lost 2 bases, and 14 bases lay between the germline ends. The CDR3 nucleotides read TGTGCCAGCATCCTTGACGCGGGCAACACTGAAGCTTTCTTT. Protein sequence: CASILDAGNTEAFF.

This clonotype has ten or more counts. Without the conserved terminal phenylalanine or tryptophan, this CDR3 likely stems from a read error. The V call is TRBV5-1, the J call TRBJ2-7; D might be TRBD2 (6 bases). V was pared by 3 bases and J by 4 bases, with 17 bases between. The CDR3 runs to 15 residues. Germline CDR1 SGHRS, CDR2 YFSETQ. As DNA, the CDR3 is TGCGCCAGCAGCTGGGGGGAGAGCCTTGATTACGAGCAGTACTCC. Its protein product is CASSWGESLDYEQYS.

The V call is TRBV15, the J call TRBJ2-7; D remains unclear. The CDR3 runs to 12 residues. Trimming removed 0 bases from V and 9 bases from J, with 9 bases in between. The germline CDR1 and CDR2 sequences are LNHNV and YYDKDF (reference sequence). CDR3 bases: TGTGCCACCAGCAGAGATCGAGTATTGCAGTACTTC. It specifies CATSRDRVLQYF.

The table lists this clonotype with many counts. The chain is built from TRBV6-1 and TRBJ1-2, with 7 bases fitting TRBD1. The trim removed 7 bases at V and 6 bases at J, leaving 8 bases unmatched. Looked up from germline, CDR1 is MNHNS and CDR2 is SASEGT. CDR3 length equals 13 residues. CDR3 region: CASTEGQTNGYTF. The CDR3, as DNA: TGTGCCAGCACCGAGGGACAGACGAATGGCTACACCTTC.